This TCR beta chain emerged from a study of control samples from healthy donors and cancer patients (dated by TCRdb to about 2020). Worth noting for this clone: No cognate antigen has been identified for it. No much larger clonotype is one base removed from it; base qualities were not supplied.

The library was produced with the immunoSEQ multiplex PCR assay. TCRdb's version of the immuneACCESS table is confined to in-frame rearrangements and falls short of the full clone set. An unresolved V gene accounts for under half of the shortfall where checked; the remainder is of unknown origin. The sample profile shows 40,000 to 45,000 clones; over 65% of them were found once. Together, the top ten hold roughly 18% of the sample. The germline V gene yields WSHSY for CDR1 and SAAADI for CDR2. V is trimmed back by 6 bases and J by 4 bases, and the junction contains 7 bases that no gene match accounts for. Spanning cysteine to phenylalanine, the CDR3 consists of 16 amino acids. Of all the DNA, just the CDR3 is kept, 48 bases in frame from base 1.

Recombination joined TRBV10-2 with TRBJ1-3; 12 central bases correspond to TRBD1. The sequence derives from a male donor with melanoma. The sequenced material came from formalin-fixed, paraffin-embedded tissue. The CDR3: CASRLGQGALGNTIYF. The DNA sequence reads TGCGCCAGCAGACTGGGACAGGGGGCGCTGGGAAACACCATATATTTT.